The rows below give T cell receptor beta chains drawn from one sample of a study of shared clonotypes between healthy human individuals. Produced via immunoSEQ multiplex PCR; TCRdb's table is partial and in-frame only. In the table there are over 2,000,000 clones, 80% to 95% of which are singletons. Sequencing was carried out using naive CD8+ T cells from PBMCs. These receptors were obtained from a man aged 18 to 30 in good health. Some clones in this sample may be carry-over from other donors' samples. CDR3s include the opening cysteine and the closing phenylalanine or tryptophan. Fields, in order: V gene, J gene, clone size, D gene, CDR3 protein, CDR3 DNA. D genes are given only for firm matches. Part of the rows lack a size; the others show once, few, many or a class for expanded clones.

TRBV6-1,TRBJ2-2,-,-,CASSWAVSGGELFF,TGTGCCAGCAGTTGGGCCGTCTCGGGCGGGGAGCTGTTTTTT
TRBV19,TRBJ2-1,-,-,CASSINSGGNNEQFF,TGTGCCAGTAGTATAAATTCGGGCGGGAACAATGAGCAGTTCTTC
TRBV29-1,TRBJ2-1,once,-,CSVVGPYNEQFF,TGCAGCGTTGTTGGACCTTACAATGAGCAGTTCTTC
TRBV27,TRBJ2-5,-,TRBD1,CASRNRGWMETQYF,TGTGCCAGCAGAAACAGGGGGTGGATGGAGACCCAGTACTTC
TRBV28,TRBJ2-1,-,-,CASSLWERGGGYNEQFF,TGTGCCAGCAGTTTGTGGGAAAGGGGTGGGGGCTACAATGAGCAGTTCTTC
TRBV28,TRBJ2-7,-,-,CASSSPRGHFYEQYF,TGTGCCAGCAGTTCCCCGCGTGGACATTTCTACGAGCAGTACTTC
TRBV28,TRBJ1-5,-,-,CASSWPPLARDSNQPQHF,TGTGCCAGCAGTTGGCCTCCCCTTGCCCGGGACAGCAATCAGCCCCAGCATTTT
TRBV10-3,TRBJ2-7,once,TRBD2,CAISESGLAGAYEQYF,TGTGCCATCAGTGAGTCGGGGCTAGCGGGGGCCTACGAGCAGTACTTC
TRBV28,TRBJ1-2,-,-,CASRPGGVGYTF,TGTGCCAGCAGACCCGGAGGGGTTGGCTACACCTTC
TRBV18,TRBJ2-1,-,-,CASSLDPGPWDEQFF,TGTGCCAGCTCACTTGATCCGGGTCCTTGGGATGAGCAGTTCTTC
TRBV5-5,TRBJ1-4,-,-,CASSPGDSNEKLFF,TGTGCCAGCAGCCCGGGGGACTCCAATGAAAAACTGTTTTTT
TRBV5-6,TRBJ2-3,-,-,CASSWGHPSTDTQYF,TGTGCCAGCAGCTGGGGACATCCTAGCACAGATACGCAGTATTTT
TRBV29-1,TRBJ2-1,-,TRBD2,CSAPSGPMNEQFF,TGCAGCGCCCCTAGCGGGCCTATGAATGAGCAGTTCTTC
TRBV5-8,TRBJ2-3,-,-,CASSLGTSTDTQYF,TGTGCCAGCAGCTTGGGGACTAGCACAGATACGCAGTATTTT
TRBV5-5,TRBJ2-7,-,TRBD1,CASGGQGPYEQYF,TGTGCCAGCGGGGGACAGGGGCCCTACGAGCAGTACTTC
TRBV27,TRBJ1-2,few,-,CASSLLWPANYGYTF,TGTGCCAGCAGTTTATTATGGCCAGCTAACTATGGCTACACCTTC
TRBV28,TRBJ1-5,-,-,CASFDPLDSYSNQPQHF,TGTGCCAGCTTCGACCCCCTAGACAGTTATAGCAATCAGCCCCAGCATTTT
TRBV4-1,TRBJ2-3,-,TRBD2,CASSQGRGQSGSKTDTQYF,TGCGCCAGCAGCCAAGGAAGGGGCCAGAGCGGGAGCAAGACAGATACGCAGTATTTT
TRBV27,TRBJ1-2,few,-,CASSLQGLGGYTF,TGTGCCAGCAGCCTGCAGGGTCTCGGGGGCTACACCTTC
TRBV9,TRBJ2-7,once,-,CASSLGLGGGYEQYF,TGTGCCAGCAGCCTCGGATTGGGGGGTGGCTACGAGCAGTACTTC
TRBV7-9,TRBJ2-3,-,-,CASREIPAAAPSTDTQYF,TGTGCCAGTCGCGAAATACCGGCCGCGGCGCCTAGCACAGATACGCAGTATTTT
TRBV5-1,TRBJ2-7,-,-,CASSLKPYEQYF,TGCGCCAGCAGCCTGAAACCCTACGAGCAGTACTTC
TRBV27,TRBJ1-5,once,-,CASSFQGGGNQPQHF,TGTGCCAGCAGTTTCCAGGGAGGCGGCAATCAGCCCCAGCATTTT
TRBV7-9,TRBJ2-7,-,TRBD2,CASSLTSGRAFYEQYF,TGTGCCAGCAGCTTAACTAGCGGGAGGGCCTTTTACGAGCAGTACTTC
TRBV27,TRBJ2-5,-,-,CASSFSPPYGAVGDQYF,TGTGCCAGCAGTTTCTCTCCTCCATATGGGGCCGTCGGGGACCAGTACTTC
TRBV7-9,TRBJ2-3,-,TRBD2,CASSRGTSGRVSPGDTQYF,TGTGCCAGCAGCCGAGGGACTAGCGGGAGGGTAAGCCCGGGGGATACGCAGTATTTT
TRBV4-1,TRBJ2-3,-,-,CASSQEWATPTQYF,TGCGCCAGCAGCCAAGAATGGGCAACCCCTACGCAGTATTTT
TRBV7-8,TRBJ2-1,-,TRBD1,CASSTGRTGGAYNEQFF,TGTGCCAGCAGCACCGGAAGGACAGGGGGCGCCTACAATGAGCAGTTCTTC
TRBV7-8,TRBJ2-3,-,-,CASSLLGSADTQYF,TGTGCCAGCAGCTTACTCGGGAGCGCAGATACGCAGTATTTT
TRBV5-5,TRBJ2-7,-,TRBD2,CASSATSGAYEQYF,TGTGCCAGCAGCGCAACTAGCGGAGCCTACGAGCAGTACTTC
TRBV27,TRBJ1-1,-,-,CASSLLVGNTEAFF,TGTGCCAGCAGTTTATTAGTAGGGAACACTGAAGCTTTCTTT
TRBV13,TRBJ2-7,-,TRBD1,CASSLGRGRHEQYF,TGTGCCAGCAGCTTAGGCAGGGGGCGACACGAGCAGTACTTC
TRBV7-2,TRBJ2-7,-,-,CASSLGQYSSYEQYF,TGTGCCAGCAGCTTAGGACAGTATAGCTCCTACGAGCAGTACTTC
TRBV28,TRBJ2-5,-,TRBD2,CASSFAGEETQYF,TGTGCCAGCAGTTTCGCGGGAGAAGAGACCCAGTACTTC
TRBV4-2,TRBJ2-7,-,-,CASSQTPSYEQYF,TGTGCCAGCAGCCAAACCCCCAGCTACGAGCAGTACTTC
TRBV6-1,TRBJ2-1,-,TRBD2,CASSLMTSGINEQFF,TGTGCCAGCAGCCTGATGACTAGCGGGATAAATGAGCAGTTCTTC
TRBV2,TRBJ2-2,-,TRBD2,CASSTLAANTGELFF,TGTGCCAGCAGTACCCTAGCGGCGAACACCGGGGAGCTGTTTTTT
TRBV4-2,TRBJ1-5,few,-,CASSQEAGSNQPQHF,TGTGCCAGCAGCCAAGAGGCGGGGAGCAATCAGCCCCAGCATTTT
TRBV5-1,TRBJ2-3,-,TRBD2,CASSSRSGSSADTQYF,TGCGCCAGCAGCTCTCGGAGCGGGAGTAGCGCAGATACGCAGTATTTT
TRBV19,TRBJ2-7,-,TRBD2,CASSPSPLDRAAGGDEQYF,TGTGCCAGTAGTCCCAGCCCCCTTGACAGGGCCGCGGGAGGGGACGAGCAGTACTTC